This T cell receptor (beta chain) was retrieved from a study of identical twins. TCRdb reanalysed the 5' RACE reads using MiXCR and keeps one entry per CDR3 protein. The sample carries hundreds of thousands of distinct CDR3 sequences, around a sixth recorded once. This clonotype was recorded many times. Its antigen is still unknown. Overall study findings and caveats: Out-of-frame beta chain sequences displayed weaker excess sharing between twins.

CDR3 length equals 14 residues. V lost 7 bases, J lost 1 base, and 4 bases stayed unmatched. Per the germline V gene, CDR1 is SEHNR and CDR2 is FQNEAQ (reference sequence). The sample was also reused in another study, on T cells expressing NK-cell markers. Per that study: The share of CD8+ T cells held by dominant NKG2C+ clonotypes was roughly 1.0-8% in about six donors. Clarity on HCMV specificity was lacking for the expanded NKG2C+ T cell clones.

This chain links TRBV7-9 with TRBJ1-5, with 7 bases fitting TRBD1. The sample was PBMCs. This sequence originates from a young woman in good health. The CDR3 DNA follows: TGTGCCAGCACCCGACAGGGAAGCAATCAGCCCCAGCATTTT. It yields the protein CASTRQGSNQPQHF.